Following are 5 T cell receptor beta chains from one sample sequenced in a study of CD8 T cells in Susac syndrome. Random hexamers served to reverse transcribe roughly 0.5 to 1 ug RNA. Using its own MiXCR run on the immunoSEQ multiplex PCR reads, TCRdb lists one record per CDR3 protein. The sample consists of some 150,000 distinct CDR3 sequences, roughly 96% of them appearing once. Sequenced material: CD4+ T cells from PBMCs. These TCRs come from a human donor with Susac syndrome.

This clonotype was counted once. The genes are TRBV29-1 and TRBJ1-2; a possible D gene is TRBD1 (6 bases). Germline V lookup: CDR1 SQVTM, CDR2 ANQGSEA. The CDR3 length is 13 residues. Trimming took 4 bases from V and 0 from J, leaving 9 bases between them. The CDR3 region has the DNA TGCAGCGTTGTGGGGGGCACTAACTATGGCTACACCTTC. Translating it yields CSVVGGTNYGYTF.

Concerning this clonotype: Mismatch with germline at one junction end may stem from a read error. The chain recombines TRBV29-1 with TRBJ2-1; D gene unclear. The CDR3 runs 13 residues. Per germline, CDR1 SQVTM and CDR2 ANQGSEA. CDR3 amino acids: CSVEARTYNEQFF. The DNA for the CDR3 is TGCAGCGTGGAAGCGAGGACCTACAATGAGCAGTTCTTC.

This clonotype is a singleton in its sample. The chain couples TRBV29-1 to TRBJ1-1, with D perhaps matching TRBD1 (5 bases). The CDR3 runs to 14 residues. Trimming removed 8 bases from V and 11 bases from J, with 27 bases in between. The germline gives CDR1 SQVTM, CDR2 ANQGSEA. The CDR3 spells CSTWVVGAEESAFF. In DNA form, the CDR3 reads TGCAGCACTTGGGTTGTTGGGGCGGAGGAGAGCGCTTTCTTT.

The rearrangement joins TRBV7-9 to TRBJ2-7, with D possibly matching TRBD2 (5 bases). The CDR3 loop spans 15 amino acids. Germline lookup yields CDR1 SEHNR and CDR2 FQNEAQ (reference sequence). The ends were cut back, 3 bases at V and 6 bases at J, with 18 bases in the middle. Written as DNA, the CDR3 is TGTGCCAGCAGCTTTGCCGGGGTCCCAACCGCCGAGCAGTACTTC. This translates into CASSFAGVPTAEQYF.

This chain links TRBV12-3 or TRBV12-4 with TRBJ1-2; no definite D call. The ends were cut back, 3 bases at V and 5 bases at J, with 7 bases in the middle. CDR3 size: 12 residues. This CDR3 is CASSLAEYGYTF. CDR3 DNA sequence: TGTGCCAGCAGTTTGGCTGAGTATGGCTACACCTTC.